This T cell receptor beta chain is drawn from a study of T cell repertoires in cytomegalovirus infection. Study-level information: Well-studied HLA-B-restricted epitopes and recently identified HLA-C-restricted epitopes of CMV were both used in the study.

CDR1 is DFQATT, CDR2 SNEGSKA, per germline (reference sequence). The CDR3 is made up of 14 amino acids. The junction had 3 bases not matched to a gene; V was cut back by 3 bases and J by 3 bases. TCRdb re-called the reads through MiXCR, storing one row per CDR3 protein. The sample shows about 310,000 distinct CDR3 sequences, 20% to 25% of them seen only once. Comments on this clonotype: Its antigen is currently unknown.

The TCR was taken from a human donor in good health (CMV status not recorded). Some clones in this sample may be carry-over from other donors' samples. The V gene is TRBV20-1, the J gene TRBJ2-7, with 12 bases aligning to TRBD2. The sequencing used cultured PBMCs, collected from culture after CMV antigen stimulation. CDR3 residues: CSASTGLAGYEQYV. The CDR3 DNA is TGCAGTGCTAGTACGGGACTAGCGGGCTACGAGCAGTACGTC.